Listed below are T cell receptor beta chains from one sample, sequenced in a study of OX40 agonist ivuxolimab in advanced cancers. Assay used: immunoSEQ multiplex PCR; TCRdb lists only in-frame clones, some missing. The sample consists of 15,000 to 20,000 clones, 70% to 85% of them appearing once. The source was CD4+ or CD8+ T cells sorted from blood, collected in a trial of the OX40 agonist ivuxolimab. All receptors derive from an adult with an advanced solid tumor such as melanoma, head and neck, liver or kidney cancer. The CDR3 runs from the conserved cysteine through the conserved F or W. Fields, in order: V gene, D gene, J gene, clone size, CDR3 DNA, CDR3 protein. The D gene is left open where the match is weak. The listing skips clone size in some rows; elsewhere it reads once, few, many or a size class.

V: TRBV27
D: -
J: TRBJ2-7
size: -
DNA: TGTGCCAGCGGTCCTTTTTTGGGACAAAAATACGAGCAGTACTTC
CDR3: CASGPFLGQKYEQYF

V: TRBV11-2
D: TRBD1
J: TRBJ1-2
size: -
DNA: TGTGCCAGCAGCTTAGACGGGACAGGGGAAGAACGGGGCTACACCTTC
CDR3: CASSLDGTGEERGYTF

V: TRBV6-5
D: -
J: TRBJ2-2
size: -
DNA: TGTGCCAGCAGTCCGGGTTTCCTAAACACCGGGGAGCTGTTTTTT
CDR3: CASSPGFLNTGELFF

V: TRBV11-2
D: TRBD1
J: TRBJ2-7
size: -
DNA: TGTGCCAGCAGACCCAGACAGGGGGACCCTAACGAGCAGTACTTC
CDR3: CASRPRQGDPNEQYF

V: TRBV4-3
D: TRBD2
J: TRBJ2-1
size: few
DNA: TGCGCCAGCAGCCAAATCCGGACTAGCGGGGGAAACAATGAGCAGTTCTTC
CDR3: CASSQIRTSGGNNEQFF

V: TRBV27
D: -
J: TRBJ2-1
size: -
DNA: TGTGCCAGCAGTTTAAGGGGAGACCCGCTCTCCTACAATGAGCAGTTCTTC
CDR3: CASSLRGDPLSYNEQFF

V: TRBV27
D: -
J: TRBJ2-7
size: once
DNA: TGTGCCAGCAGTTTAGGGCGGGGCCCCTACGAGCAGTACTTC
CDR3: CASSLGRGPYEQYF

V: TRBV6-5
D: -
J: TRBJ2-2
size: -
DNA: TGTGCCAGCATGGGGGGTCAATGGAACACCGGGGAGCTGTTTTTT
CDR3: CASMGGQWNTGELFF

V: TRBV7-9
D: TRBD1
J: TRBJ2-7
size: once
DNA: TGTGCCAGCAGCTCGCCGGGACAGGGTCCCTACGAGCAGTACTTC
CDR3: CASSSPGQGPYEQYF

V: TRBV25-1
D: -
J: TRBJ2-7
size: -
DNA: TGTGCCAGCAGTGAGGCGGGTCTCCCTTCCTACGAGCAGTACTTC
CDR3: CASSEAGLPSYEQYF

V: TRBV7-2
D: -
J: TRBJ2-1
size: -
DNA: TGTGCCAGCAGGCGAGGAAACTACAATGAGCAGTTCTTC
CDR3: CASRRGNYNEQFF

V: TRBV7-6
D: TRBD2
J: TRBJ2-3
size: -
DNA: TGTGCCAGCAGCCGGGGGGCGGGGGGCCCAGATACGCAGTATTTT
CDR3: CASSRGAGGPDTQYF

V: TRBV9
D: TRBD1
J: TRBJ1-2
size: -
DNA: TGTGCCAGCAGCCCAACGGACAGGTTCTCCTATGGCTACACCTTC
CDR3: CASSPTDRFSYGYTF

V: TRBV18
D: TRBD1
J: TRBJ1-1
size: -
DNA: TGTGCCAGCTCCCTCGGACAGGGGAACACTGAAGCTTTCTTT
CDR3: CASSLGQGNTEAFF

V: TRBV6-1
D: -
J: TRBJ2-7
size: many
DNA: TGTGCCAGCAGAGTATACTACGAGCAGTACTTC
CDR3: CASRVYYEQYF

V: TRBV7-9
D: -
J: TRBJ1-2
size: -
DNA: TGTGCCAGCAGCTTAAATACGGGGGCAAGGGGCTACACCTTC
CDR3: CASSLNTGARGYTF

V: TRBV4-3
D: TRBD1
J: TRBJ1-1
size: -
DNA: TGCGCCAGCAGCCAAGATGGGACAGACCTTGAAGCTTTCTTT
CDR3: CASSQDGTDLEAFF

V: TRBV9
D: TRBD1
J: TRBJ1-4
size: -
DNA: TGTGCCAGCAGCTCGACAGGGGGTGTTGAAAAACTGTTTTTT
CDR3: CASSSTGGVEKLFF

V: TRBV4-3
D: -
J: TRBJ2-7
size: -
DNA: TGCGCCAGCAGCCAGGGACGAGGCTCCTACGAGCAGTACTTC
CDR3: CASSQGRGSYEQYF

V: TRBV11-2
D: TRBD2
J: TRBJ2-1
size: -
DNA: TGTGCCAGCAGCCCGTTGGGTAGCGGGGAGGTTGGGAATGAGCAGTTCTTC
CDR3: CASSPLGSGEVGNEQFF

V: TRBV6-4
D: -
J: TRBJ1-1
size: -
DNA: TGTGCCAGCAGTGATGGAGAAGCTTGGCACACTGAAGCTTTCTTT
CDR3: CASSDGEAWHTEAFF

V: TRBV4-3
D: TRBD2
J: TRBJ2-2
size: -
DNA: TGCGCCAGCAGAAGCGGGAGGGCGGTCGGGGAGCTGTTTTTT
CDR3: CASRSGRAVGELFF

V: TRBV6-6
D: -
J: TRBJ2-3
size: -
DNA: TGTGCCAGCAGTCCCGACGCAGATACGCAGTATTTT
CDR3: CASSPDADTQYF

V: TRBV7-9
D: TRBD1
J: TRBJ1-2
size: -
DNA: TGTGCCAGCAGCCCAAGGGACAGGGGGCTGGTTGGCTACACCTTC
CDR3: CASSPRDRGLVGYTF

V: TRBV19
D: -
J: TRBJ2-7
size: -
DNA: TGTGCCAGTAGTATCAGGAGGGAGACCCCCTACGAGCAGTACTTC
CDR3: CASSIRRETPYEQYF

V: TRBV6-6
D: TRBD1
J: TRBJ2-1
size: -
DNA: TGTGCCAGCAGTTACGGGACAGGGAGTGAGCAGTTCTTC
CDR3: CASSYGTGSEQFF

V: TRBV4-3
D: -
J: TRBJ1-2
size: few
DNA: TGCGCCAGCAGCCAAGACCGGGTAAAGGGAAACTATGGCTACACCTTC
CDR3: CASSQDRVKGNYGYTF

V: TRBV10-3
D: -
J: TRBJ1-2
size: -
DNA: TGTGCCATCAGCAAAGTCCACACAGAGAACTATGGCTACACCTTC
CDR3: CAISKVHTENYGYTF

V: TRBV12-5
D: -
J: TRBJ2-1
size: few
DNA: TGTGCTAGTGGTTTGGCGTGGGATGAGCAGTTCTTC
CDR3: CASGLAWDEQFF

V: TRBV4-3
D: -
J: TRBJ1-1
size: -
DNA: TGCGCCAGCAGCCAAGATTCCGGCGGGAACACTGAAGCTTTCTTT
CDR3: CASSQDSGGNTEAFF

V: TRBV6-5
D: -
J: TRBJ1-5
size: -
DNA: TGTGCCAGCACTGCGGGATGGGGCAATCAGCCCCAGCATTTT
CDR3: CASTAGWGNQPQHF

V: TRBV5-8
D: -
J: TRBJ2-7
size: -
DNA: TGTGCCAGCAGCCCCTCCCCCGGGTACGGGGACTCCTACGAGCAGTACTTC
CDR3: CASSPSPGYGDSYEQYF

V: TRBV18
D: TRBD2
J: TRBJ2-4
size: -
DNA: TGTGCCAGCTCACCATCTAGCGGGCTAGCCAAAAACATTCAGTACTTC
CDR3: CASSPSSGLAKNIQYF

V: TRBV6-5
D: -
J: TRBJ2-7
size: -
DNA: TGTGCCAGCAGTTCCTACGGTTGGTACGAGCAGTACTTC
CDR3: CASSSYGWYEQYF

V: TRBV7-6
D: -
J: TRBJ1-4
size: -
DNA: TGTGCCAGCAGCGAATCAGGACAGCGGGGTAATGAAAAACTGTTTTTT
CDR3: CASSESGQRGNEKLFF

V: TRBV28
D: -
J: TRBJ1-1
size: -
DNA: TGTGCCACTCTGATGGCGGACGTACCGCTTGAAGCTTTCTTT
CDR3: CATLMADVPLEAFF

V: TRBV29-1
D: TRBD2
J: TRBJ2-7
size: once
DNA: TGCAGCGTTGAACCTAGCGGGAGGGCCTACGAGCAGTACTTC
CDR3: CSVEPSGRAYEQYF

V: TRBV5-4
D: -
J: TRBJ2-7
size: few
DNA: TGTGCCAGCAGCTTCCGGGGGGCCCCAACCTACGAGCAGTACTTC
CDR3: CASSFRGAPTYEQYF

V: TRBV7-7
D: -
J: TRBJ2-3
size: -
DNA: TGTGCCAGCAGCTTAGCACAGTGGGATACGCAGTATTTT
CDR3: CASSLAQWDTQYF

V: TRBV5-4
D: -
J: TRBJ1-1
size: -
DNA: TGTGCCAGCAGCCCCCCCGTGGCAGGCAAGAACACTGAAGCTTTCTTT
CDR3: CASSPPVAGKNTEAFF

V: TRBV2
D: -
J: TRBJ1-6
size: -
DNA: TGTGCCAGCAACTCGGACAGCTCCTATAATTCACCCCTCCACTTT
CDR3: CASNSDSSYNSPLHF

V: TRBV5-4
D: -
J: TRBJ1-2
size: -
DNA: TGTGCCAGCAAGACCCGGGGGATAGTGGGTGGCTACACCTTC
CDR3: CASKTRGIVGGYTF

V: TRBV5-1
D: -
J: TRBJ1-6
size: few
DNA: TGCGCCAGCAGCCCGGTTGGGGATAATTCACCCCTCCACTTT
CDR3: CASSPVGDNSPLHF

V: TRBV28
D: -
J: TRBJ2-7
size: -
DNA: TGTGCCGGATCCCCCCTGGACCCGAGGTCCTACGAGCAGTACTTC
CDR3: CAGSPLDPRSYEQYF

V: TRBV9
D: -
J: TRBJ2-3
size: -
DNA: TGTGCCAGCAGCCGTCTCGACAGCTCAGATACGCAGTATTTT
CDR3: CASSRLDSSDTQYF

V: TRBV5-1
D: -
J: TRBJ1-2
size: -
DNA: TGCGCCAGCAGCTTGAACGTGGATGGCTACACCTTC
CDR3: CASSLNVDGYTF

V: TRBV7-9
D: -
J: TRBJ1-1
size: few
DNA: TGTGCCAGCAGCTCTCCACAGGGATCGGGCACTGAAGCTTTCTTT
CDR3: CASSSPQGSGTEAFF

V: TRBV7-9
D: TRBD1
J: TRBJ2-3
size: -
DNA: TGTGCCAGCAGCCCGGACAGGGGGCCTAGGACAGATACGCAGTATTTT
CDR3: CASSPDRGPRTDTQYF